These 6 T cell receptor beta chains were all obtained from the same sample, sequenced in a study of shared clonotypes between healthy human individuals. Produced via immunoSEQ multiplex PCR; TCRdb's table is partial and in-frame only. The sample contains around 2.1 million clones, 85% to 95% of which appear only once. In the naive CD8 group, cells lacked CD45RO and were positively selected for CCR7, so terminally differentiated effector memory CD45RA+ cells were left out. Material: naive CD8+ T cells from PBMCs. Source of these receptors: a man aged 18 to 30 in good health. Some clones in this sample may be carry-over from other donors' samples.

This sequence joins TRBV28 and TRBJ2-7, with a tentative D call TRBD1 (5 bases). CDR1 is MDHEN, CDR2 SYDVKM, per germline. Trimming removed 6 bases at V and 0 bases at J, with 15 bases between. This CDR3 spans 15 amino acids. CDR3 DNA sequence: TGTGCCAGCAGCCCTCCAGGGAACCCCTCCTACGAGCAGTACTTC. The encoded protein is CASSPPGNPSYEQYF.

The CDR3 loop is CASSSVAGDREQFF. The CDR3 DNA follows: TGTGCCAGCAGCTCGGTCGCGGGAGACCGTGAGCAGTTCTTC. The chain carries TRBV7-3 and TRBJ2-1, with 7 bases that match TRBD2. The CDR3 loop spans 14 amino acids. CDR1 and CDR2 (germline): SGHTA, FQGTGA. Trimming at V came to 4 bases and at J to 9 bases, leaving 9 bases not matched to a gene.

The rearrangement uses TRBV28 and TRBJ2-7; D is possibly TRBD2 (7 bases). Trimming left V 8 bases short and J 1 base short, with 21 bases between. Germline assignment: CDR1 MDHEN and CDR2 SYDVKM. This CDR3 spans 16 amino acids. The CDR3 DNA is TGTGCCAGCGCACCCCTAGAGGGGGGGTATTCCTACGAGCAGTACTTC. Translated: CASAPLEGGYSYEQYF.

The gene calls are TRBV9 and TRBJ1-2, with D possibly being TRBD1 (6 bases). Trimming stripped 4 bases from V and 3 bases from J, with 25 bases between. CDR3 length equals 18 residues. Germline lookup yields CDR1 SGDLS and CDR2 YYNGEE. This CDR3 is CASSPWGGAGEKDYGYTF. As DNA, the CDR3 is TGTGCCAGCAGCCCCTGGGGGGGGGCAGGGGAAAAGGACTATGGCTACACCTTC.

The chain uses TRBV5-8 and TRBJ1-2; D gene uncertain. With 0 bases removed from V and 3 bases from J, the gap between germline ends came to 15 bases. The CDR3 is 16 amino acids. The V gene's germline CDR1 is SGHTS and CDR2 YDEGEE. The DNA for the CDR3 is TGTGCCAGCAGCTTGGAAGAGGCTGGGTTATACTATGGCTACACCTTC. Its translation: CASSLEEAGLYYGYTF. Variable domain in full (rest from reference TRBV5-8 and TRBJ1-2): EAGVTQSPTHLIKTRGQQATLRCSPISGHTSVYWYQQALGLGLQFLLWYDEGEERNRGNFPPRFSGRQFPNYSSELNVNALELEDSALYLCASSLEEAGLYYGYTFGSGTRLTVV.

The chain is built from TRBV7-3 and TRBJ2-7, with D possibly called TRBD1 or TRBD2 (5 bases each). From germline, CDR1 is SGHTA and CDR2 FQGTGA. The CDR3 runs 15 residues. Trimming took off 4 bases at V and 5 bases at J, with 18 bases between the two ends. CDR3 residues: CASSSSGARGDEQYF. CDR3 bases: TGTGCCAGCAGCTCGTCCGGGGCCCGAGGGGACGAGCAGTACTTC.